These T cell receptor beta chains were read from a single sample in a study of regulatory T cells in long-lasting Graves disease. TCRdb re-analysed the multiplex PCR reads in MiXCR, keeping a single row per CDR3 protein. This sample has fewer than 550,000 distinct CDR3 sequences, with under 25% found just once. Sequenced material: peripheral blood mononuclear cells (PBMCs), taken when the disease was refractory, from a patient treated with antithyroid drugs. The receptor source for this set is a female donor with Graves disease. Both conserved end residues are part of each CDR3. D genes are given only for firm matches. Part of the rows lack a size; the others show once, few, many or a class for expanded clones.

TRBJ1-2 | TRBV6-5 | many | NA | TGTGCCAGCAGTTACTCGGAGGAAGGGTACGGCTATGGCTACACCTTC | CASSYSEEGYGYGYTF
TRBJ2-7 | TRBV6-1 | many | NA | TGTGCCAGCAGTGTGGTTAGGCTCGGAGAGCAGTACTTC | CASSVVRLGEQYF
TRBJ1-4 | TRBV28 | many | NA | TGTGCCAGCGGATCAGAGGCTAATGAAAAACTGTTTTTT | CASGSEANEKLFF
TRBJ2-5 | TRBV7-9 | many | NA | TGTGCCAGCAGCGCAACTCGTTCCGGTCTCAGGGAGACCCAGTACTTC | CASSATRSGLRETQYF
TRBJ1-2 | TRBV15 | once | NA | TGTGCCACCAGCCGCTTATTTCAGTGGGAAAACATCTATGGCTACACCTTC | CATSRLFQWENIYGYTF
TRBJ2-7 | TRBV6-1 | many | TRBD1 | TGTGCCAGCGCTAGGGACAGGGGGTATGACGAGCAGTACTTC | CASARDRGYDEQYF
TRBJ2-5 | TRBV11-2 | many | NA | TGTGCCAGCAGCTATTTTGGACGGACCCAAGAGACCCAGTACTTC | CASSYFGRTQETQYF
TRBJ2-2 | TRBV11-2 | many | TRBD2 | TGTGCCAGCAAGAGAGCGGGAATCACCGGGGAGCTGTTTTTT | CASKRAGITGELFF
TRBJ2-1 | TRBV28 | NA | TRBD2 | TGTGCCAGCCTCTCCTCGACTAGCGGGAAAAATGAGCAGTTCTTC | CASLSSTSGKNEQFF
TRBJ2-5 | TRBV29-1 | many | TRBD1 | TGCAGCGTTGCAAAACAGGGGGCTAGGGAGACCCAGTACTTC | CSVAKQGARETQYF
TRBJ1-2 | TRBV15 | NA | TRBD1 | TGTGCCACCCCATTAGACAGGGATAATTCTGGCTACACCTTC | CATPLDRDNSGYTF
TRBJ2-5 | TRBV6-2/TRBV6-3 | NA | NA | TGTGCCAGCAGTTCCCCTGGGACATACCAAGAGACCCAGTACTTC | CASSSPGTYQETQYF
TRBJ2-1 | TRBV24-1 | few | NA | TGTGCCACCAGTCCGACAACCGGGTCTACTGAGCAGTTCTTC | CATSPTTGSTEQFF
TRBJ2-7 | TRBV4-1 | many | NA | TGCGCCAGCAGCCAAGACCAAGGACATTTCTACGAGCAGTACTTC | CASSQDQGHFYEQYF
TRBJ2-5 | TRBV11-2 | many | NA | TGTGCCAGCAGCACGCTGGGGGGCCAAGAGACCCAGTACTTC | CASSTLGGQETQYF
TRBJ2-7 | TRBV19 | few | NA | TGTGCCAGTAGTATAAGCAGGGCCCCTTACTACGAGCAGTACTTC | CASSISRAPYYEQYF
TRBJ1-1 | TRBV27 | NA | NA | TGTGCCAGCAGTTTACAGAGGTTTCCGCACACTGAAGCTTTCTTT | CASSLQRFPHTEAFF
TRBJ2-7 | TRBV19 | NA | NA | TGTGCCAGTAGTATAAATGGGGGACCTCCCTACGAGCAGTACTTC | CASSINGGPPYEQYF
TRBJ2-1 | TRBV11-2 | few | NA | TGTGCCAGCAGCGCCCAGGGCCTGGGGGAGCAGTTCTTC | CASSAQGLGEQFF
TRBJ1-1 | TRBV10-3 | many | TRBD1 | TGTGCCATCAGCCGGGACAGAAGCACTGAAGCTTTCTTT | CAISRDRSTEAFF
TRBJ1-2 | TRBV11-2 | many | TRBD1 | TGTGCCAGCAGCTTAAACCCGCTTCCCACAGGGGCGAACTATGGCTACACCTTC | CASSLNPLPTGANYGYTF
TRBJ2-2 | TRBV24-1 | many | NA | TGTGCCACCAGTGTCTCGGGACGGGAAAACACCGGGGAGCTGTTTTTT | CATSVSGRENTGELFF
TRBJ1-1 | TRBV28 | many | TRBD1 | TGTGCCACGGTCTCAGGGGGGATGAACACTGAAGCTTTCTTT | CATVSGGMNTEAFF
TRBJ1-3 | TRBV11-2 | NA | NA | TGTGCCAGCAGCCCCAGGCGAACAAACGGAAACACCATATATTTT | CASSPRRTNGNTIYF
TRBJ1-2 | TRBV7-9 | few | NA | TGTGCCAGCAGCCCTGCTGGGGGCGCCTATGGCTACACCTTC | CASSPAGGAYGYTF
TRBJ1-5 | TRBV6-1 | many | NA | TGTGCCAGCAGTGGGGGACGGGTTCAGCCCCAGCATTTT | CASSGGRVQPQHF
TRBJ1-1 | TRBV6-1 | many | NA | TGTGCCAGCAGCCGCAGGGAGAACACTGAAGCTTTCTTT | CASSRRENTEAFF
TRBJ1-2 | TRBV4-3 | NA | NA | TGCGCCAGCAGCCAAGATACAGGCGACTATGGCTACACCTTC | CASSQDTGDYGYTF
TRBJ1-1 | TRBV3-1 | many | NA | TGTGCCAGCAGCCCGGTTATGAACACTGAAGCTTTCTTT | CASSPVMNTEAFF
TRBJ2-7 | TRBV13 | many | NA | TGTGCCAGCAGCTTAGGGGCAGGGGCCGCCAACGAGCAGTACTTC | CASSLGAGAANEQYF
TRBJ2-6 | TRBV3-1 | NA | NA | TGTGCCAGCAGCCAAGATTTAGGGTTGGGGGCCAACGTCCTGACTTTC | CASSQDLGLGANVLTF
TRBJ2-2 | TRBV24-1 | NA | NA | TGTGCCACCAGTGATTTTTTAGGGGGGCCGAACACCGGGGAGCTGTTTTTT | CATSDFLGGPNTGELFF
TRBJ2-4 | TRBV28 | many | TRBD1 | TGTGCCACCTTTTCGGACAGGGGGCTTTCCAAAAACATTCAGTACTTC | CATFSDRGLSKNIQYF
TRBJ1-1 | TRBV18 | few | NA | TGTGCCAGCTCACCACACCGGGACGGACCTGAAGCTTTCTTT | CASSPHRDGPEAFF
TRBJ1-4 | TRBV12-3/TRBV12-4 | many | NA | TGTGCCAGCACCCCGGCAGCGAATGAAAAACTGTTTTTT | CASTPAANEKLFF
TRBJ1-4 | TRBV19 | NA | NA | TGTGCCAGTAGTCTTATGGGGGCAGATGAAAAACCGTTTTTT | CASSLMGADEKPFF
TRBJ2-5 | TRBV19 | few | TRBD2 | TGTGCCAGTAGTATCGGTGCCGGGACTAGCGGGAGTACGGGAGAGACCCAGTACTTC | CASSIGAGTSGSTGETQYF
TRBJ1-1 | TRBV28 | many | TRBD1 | TGTGCCAGCAGTCCAGGGGGACAGGGGGCTGGGGCTGAAGCTTTCTTT | CASSPGGQGAGAEAFF
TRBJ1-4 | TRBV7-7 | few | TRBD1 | TGTGCTAGCAGCAGGGGGCTCGCTGAAAAACTGTTTTTT | CASSRGLAEKLFF
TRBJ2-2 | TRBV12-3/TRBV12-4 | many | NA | TGTGCCAGCAGCTGGACGGACCAACCCGGGGAGCTGTTTTTT | CASSWTDQPGELFF
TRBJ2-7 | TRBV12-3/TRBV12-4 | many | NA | TGTGCCAGCAGCTTGGACGGTTCCTGGGAGCAGTACTTC | CASSLDGSWEQYF
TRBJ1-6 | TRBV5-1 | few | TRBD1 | TGCGCCAGCAAGGACAGGTTGGATTCACCCCTCCACTTT | CASKDRLDSPLHF